What follows are 9 T cell receptor beta chains derived from one specimen sequenced in a study of spatial heterogeneity in lung cancer. TCRdb itself ran the 5' RACE reads through MiXCR, one entry per CDR3 protein. The sample has 40,000 or so distinct CDR3 sequences; over 9.5% are singletons. Time point in this sample: blood at routine non-recurrence follow-up after resection. This sample comprised PBMCs, obtained at follow-up. These receptors originate from a female donor with early-stage non-small cell lung cancer.

This clonotype occurred a few times. The chain joins TRBV30 to TRBJ1-4; 7 nucleotides agree with TRBD1. From germline, CDR1 is GTSNPN and CDR2 SVGIG (reference sequence). The CDR3 has 13 amino acids. V shed 0 bases and J 15 bases; nucleotides not matched to a gene: 10. CDR3 bases: TGTGCCTGGAGTGTACCAGGGGGGATGATGGTGTTTTTT. Protein sequence: CAWSVPGGMMVFF.

V and J are TRBV12-3 or TRBV12-4 and TRBJ1-1; D not certain. This CDR3 spans 13 amino acids. V shed 7 bases and J shed 1 base, with 10 bases lying between them. CDR3: CASTITPNTEAFF. The CDR3 DNA reads as TGTGCCAGCACCATTACACCGAACACTGAAGCTTTCTTT.

The chain joins TRBV7-9 to TRBJ1-6, with D hard to call. There are 13 residues in the CDR3. With 5 bases removed from V and 7 bases from J, the gap between germline ends came to 9 bases. CDR1 and CDR2 from the germline V gene are SEHNR and FQNEAQ (reference sequence). The CDR3 region has the DNA TGTGCCAGCAGCCAGCATGGGAATTCACCCCTCCACTTT. As protein: CASSQHGNSPLHF.

This clonotype was observed many times. V and J are TRBV6-4 and TRBJ2-1; 8 nucleotides align to TRBD1. Germline V gene sequence: CDR1 MRHNA, CDR2 SNTAGT. This CDR3 is built from 15 residues. V was pared by 5 bases and J by 2 bases, with 5 bases of the junction left unmatched. CDR3 loop: CASSMDRVTYNEQFF. Here the CDR3 DNA reads TGTGCCAGCAGTATGGACAGGGTGACCTACAATGAGCAGTTCTTC.

This clonotype was recorded many times. The chain uses TRBV30 and TRBJ2-4; 7 nucleotides match TRBD1. Trimming took 3 bases from V and 4 from J; bases not matched to a gene: 6. The CDR3 is 14 amino acids. Germline assignment: CDR1 GTSNPN and CDR2 SVGIG (reference sequence). The CDR3 sequence is CAWSTQGIKNIQYF. Here the CDR3 DNA reads TGTGCCTGGAGCACACAGGGGATAAAAAACATTCAGTACTTC.

The V gene is TRBV5-1, the J gene TRBJ2-1; TRBD2 is a possible D gene (6 bases). V was shortened by 0 bases and J by 2 bases, with 12 bases between the two germline ends. The length of the CDR3 is 16 residues. Per the germline V gene, CDR1 is SGHRS and CDR2 is YFSETQ. The CDR3 spells CASSLGRGGTYNEQFF. CDR3 in DNA: TGCGCCAGCAGCTTGGGGCGGGGCGGGACCTACAATGAGCAGTTCTTC.

The rearrangement uses TRBV7-9 and TRBJ2-2; 7 positions agree with TRBD2. Germline loops: CDR1 SEHNR, CDR2 FQNEAQ (reference sequence). With V trimmed by 5 bases and J by 2 bases, 8 bases remained unmatched. The CDR3 is 16 residues long. The DNA of the CDR3 is TGTGCCAGCAGCCACCCCCCGGGGGGTAACACCGGGGAGCTGTTTTTT. Translated: CASSHPPGGNTGELFF.

This clonotype showed up many times. The chain couples TRBV28 to TRBJ1-1; D remains ambiguous. Germline V CDR1 and CDR2: MDHEN, SYDVKM. V was pared by 1 base and J by 7 bases, with 10 bases between. This CDR3 is built from 13 residues. CDR3 amino acids: CASSLFGRIEAFF. CDR3 bases: TGTGCCAGCAGTTTATTTGGGAGAATTGAAGCTTTCTTT.

This clonotype was recorded at least ten times. In DNA form, the CDR3 reads TGTGCCAGCAGTTTAGCGGGGGGGCTCAATGAGCAGTTCTTC. Protein sequence: CASSLAGGLNEQFF. The chain carries TRBV12-3 or TRBV12-4 and TRBJ2-1; D is perhaps TRBD2 (7 bases). This CDR3 is built from 14 residues. V was trimmed by 0 bases and J by 6 bases, leaving 9 bases between them.